The source of this T cell receptor beta chain is a study of technical replicates of blood from a handful of donors. The germline CDR1 and CDR2 sequences are MNHEY and SMNVEV (reference sequence). This CDR3 region has 18 residues. Trimming shortened V by 3 bases and J by 0 bases, and 20 bases separated the two germline ends. Method: immunoSEQ multiplex PCR; TCRdb's copy keeps in-frame clones and lacks some. The sample includes approximately 88,000 clones, roughly 96% seen only once; the top ten take about 0.31%. The rearrangement links TRBV27 to TRBJ1-2; D ambiguous. What was sequenced was T cells isolated from PBMCs. The source is a human donor in good health. The DNA of the CDR3 is TGTGCCAGCAGTTTTGTCCGCGAGGTCGCCCTAGCTAACTATGGCTACACCTTC. Encoded protein: CASSFVREVALANYGYTF.